This is a list of T cell receptor beta chains from one sample in a study of shared clonotypes between healthy human individuals. Generated by immunoSEQ multiplex PCR, the TCRdb table keeps only in-frame clones and is missing some. The sample carries approximately 400,000 clones, 96% recorded once. The sample consisted of memory CD8+ T cells sorted from blood. Every receptor here comes from a man aged 25 to 45 in good health. Both conserved end residues are part of each CDR3. The D gene is left open where the match is weak. Some rows have no size entry. The others give once, few or many, or a class for an expanded clone.

.	TRBJ1-2	TRBV5-1	.	TGCGCCAGCAGCTTGCGGGACCAACAGGGTGGCTACACCTTC	CASSLRDQQGGYTF
.	TRBJ2-7	TRBV28	.	TGTGCCAGCAGTTTGTGGAGCTCCTACGAGCAGTACTTC	CASSLWSSYEQYF
.	TRBJ2-2	TRBV29-1	.	TGCAGCGTTGAAGCAGGAGGCGACACCGGGGAGCTGTTTTTT	CSVEAGGDTGELFF
TRBD1	TRBJ2-7	TRBV10-3	.	TGTGCCATCAGGGCCGGGACAGGGGGCTACGAGCAGTACTTC	CAIRAGTGGYEQYF
.	TRBJ1-1	TRBV2	.	TGTGCCAGCACCTTCCGGGGTGAAGGCACTGAAGCTTTCTTT	CASTFRGEGTEAFF
.	TRBJ2-1	TRBV20-1	.	TGCAGTCCCCCCCGTGAGCAGTTCTTC	CSPPREQFF
.	TRBJ1-1	TRBV7-9	.	TGTGCCAGCAGCCCCCCCGGAGGGAGGACTGAAGCTTTCTTT	CASSPPGGRTEAFF
TRBD1	TRBJ1-5	TRBV28	.	TGTGCCAGTCGGACAGGGCGGACTAATCAGCCCCAGCATTTT	CASRTGRTNQPQHF
.	TRBJ2-7	TRBV6-4	.	TGTGCCAGCAGTGCCCCGGAGGGTCACAACGAGCAGTACTTC	CASSAPEGHNEQYF
.	TRBJ2-3	TRBV4-1	.	TGCGCCAGCAGCGTGGGGACCCGCGGAGATACGCAGTATTTT	CASSVGTRGDTQYF
.	TRBJ1-5	TRBV10-1	.	TGCGCCAGCAGTCCCCGGGGTGTTGGTAATCAGCCCCAGCATTTT	CASSPRGVGNQPQHF
.	TRBJ1-4	TRBV7-9	.	TGTGCCAGCAGCCCCATCGCCGTCGGGGGGAGGGATGAAAAACTGTTTTTT	CASSPIAVGGRDEKLFF
.	TRBJ1-5	TRBV30	once	TGTGCCTGGGGAGTCGGGCTGGGGCCCCAGCATTTT	CAWGVGLGPQHF
.	TRBJ2-6	TRBV6-5	.	TGTGCCAGCAGTTGGACCTCTGGGGCCAACGTCCTGACTTTC	CASSWTSGANVLTF
.	TRBJ2-7	TRBV11-1	.	TGTGCCAGCAGCTTGAAGCACCGGGGCGGGACACGCTCCTACGAGCAGTACTTC	CASSLKHRGGTRSYEQYF
TRBD1	TRBJ2-7	TRBV9	.	TGTGCCAGCAGCCCACAGGGGGGATACTACGAGCAGTACTTC	CASSPQGGYYEQYF
.	TRBJ2-3	TRBV7-2	.	TGTGCCAGCAGCTGGGTGCTGCTCACAGATACGCAGTATTTT	CASSWVLLTDTQYF
.	TRBJ2-3	TRBV9	.	TGTGCCAGCAGCGTAAGGTCCTACACAGATACGCAGTATTTT	CASSVRSYTDTQYF
TRBD2	TRBJ2-1	TRBV19	.	TGTGCCAGTAGTGTGGGACTAGCCGGTGAGCAGTTCTTC	CASSVGLAGEQFF
.	TRBJ2-7	TRBV19	.	TGTGCCAGTAGTAGCGGGAAAGAGTCCTACGAGCAGTACTTC	CASSSGKESYEQYF
TRBD1	TRBJ1-4	TRBV7-9	.	TGTGCCAGCAGCTCCGGGACAGGGAATGAAAAACTGTTTTTT	CASSSGTGNEKLFF
.	TRBJ1-3	TRBV28	.	TGTGCCAGCACCCTAGGTACCGGGAGAGGAAACACCATATATTTT	CASTLGTGRGNTIYF
TRBD2	TRBJ2-1	TRBV11-1	once	TGTGCCAGCAGAGCGGAACTAGCGGGGTCCAATGAGCAGTTCTTC	CASRAELAGSNEQFF
.	TRBJ1-4	TRBV6-6	.	TGTGCCAGCAGTTACAGGGATCGTGAAAAACTGTTTTTT	CASSYRDREKLFF
TRBD1	TRBJ1-2	TRBV5-6	.	TGTGCCAGCAAACAGGGGGCGCTTGGCTACACCTTC	CASKQGALGYTF
.	TRBJ1-2	TRBV11-2	.	TGTGCCAGCAGCTTAGGCTTAAACTATGGCTACACCTTC	CASSLGLNYGYTF
.	TRBJ2-2	TRBV7-9	.	TGTGCCAGCAGCTTAATCCACAGGAAGGAGAACACCGGGGAGCTGTTTTTT	CASSLIHRKENTGELFF